One sample yielded the 30 T cell receptor beta chains listed below, sequenced in a study of vaccination effects on CD4 cells after COVID-19. Antigen-specific CD4+ T cells were expanded (with viral peptide pools) by the ViraFEST assay ahead of sequencing. Researchers isolated CD4+ T cells once less than 13 days of culture had elapsed. The person had a PCR-confirmed SARS-CoV-2 infection during March to December 2020. Using immunoSEQ multiplex PCR, the repertoire was profiled, and TCRdb retains in-frame clones only, with some absent. The sample lists 20,000 to 30,000 clones; 65% to 85% were seen once. Antigens for these TCRs are unknown. The material was CD4+ T cells from PBMCs cultured with HCoV-NL63 spike peptides, obtained before COVID-19 vaccination. The receptor set was obtained from a human donor who had a prior SARS-CoV-2 infection.

This chain joins TRBV5-1 and TRBJ2-6; D not certain. The ends were cut back, 4 bases at V and 0 bases at J, with 5 bases in the middle. CDR3 size: 14 residues. CDR1 is SGHRS and CDR2 is YFSETQ in the germline V gene. CDR3 residues: CASSVTSGANVLTF. In DNA, the CDR3 is TGCGCCAGCAGCGTGACCTCTGGGGCCAACGTCCTGACTTTC.

This clone has a single count. The chain combines TRBV5-4 with TRBJ2-7, with D hard to call. V was clipped by 0 bases and J by 4 bases, with 8 bases between them. Germline V lookup: CDR1 SGHNT, CDR2 YYREEE (reference sequence). This CDR3 spans 13 amino acids. CDR3 coding DNA: TGTGCCAGCAGCTTGGACTCGCAGTACGAGCAGTACTTC. Protein product: CASSLDSQYEQYF.

The V and J genes are TRBV6-2 or TRBV6-3 and TRBJ2-7; no definite D call. The CDR3 length is 14 residues. V dropped 2 bases and J dropped 2 bases, with 10 bases sitting between them. The germline gives CDR1 MNHEY, CDR2 SVGEGT. Written as DNA, the CDR3 is TGTGCCAGCAGTTACGGAAGTTTTACCTACGAGCAGTACTTC. It encodes CASSYGSFTYEQYF.

The chain couples TRBV5-1 to TRBJ2-7; TRBD1 is a possible D gene (6 bases). CDR1 and CDR2 from the germline V gene are SGHRS and YFSETQ. The CDR3 has 15 residues. Between the trimmed V and J ends, which lost 5 bases and 2 bases, there was a span of 17 bases. The CDR3 region has the DNA TGCGCCAGCAGTCGAGGGGGTTCTGATACCTACGAGCAGTACTTC. As protein: CASSRGGSDTYEQYF. Based on the CDR3 plus reference TRBV5-1 and TRBJ2-7, the full variable domain is KAGVTQTPRYLIKTRGQQVTLSCSPISGHRSVSWYQQTPGQGLQFLFEYFSETQRNKGNFPGRFSGRQFSNSRSEMNVSTLELGDSALYLCASSRGGSDTYEQYFGPGTRLTVT.

The V call is TRBV6-5, the J call TRBJ2-2; 8 bases align to TRBD1. Trimming took 7 bases from V and 4 from J; bases not matched to a gene: 8. The CDR3 has 15 residues. Germline CDR1 reads MNHEY; CDR2 reads SVGAGI. The CDR3, as DNA: TGTGCCAGCAACGGACAGGGCTTACTCACCGGGGAGCTGTTTTTT. Translated, it gives CASNGQGLLTGELFF.

The V call is TRBV6-5, the J call TRBJ2-3; the D gene is possibly TRBD2 (5 bases). Germline CDR1 and CDR2: MNHEY and SVGAGI. The ends were cut back, 0 bases at V and 4 bases at J, with 11 bases in the middle. CDR3 length equals 15 residues. The CDR3: CASSYSRAQPDTQYF. The CDR3 DNA sequence: TGTGCCAGCAGTTACTCGAGGGCGCAACCAGATACGCAGTATTTT.

The V call is TRBV10-3, the J call TRBJ2-1; 12 bases line up with TRBD2. The CDR3 totals 14 residues. Germline CDR1 and CDR2: ENHRY and SYGVKD. V was clipped by 9 bases and J by 4 bases; unmatched bases: 4. CDR3 sequence: CAIAGTSGYNEQFF. The CDR3 region has the DNA TGTGCCATAGCCGGGACTAGCGGGTACAATGAGCAGTTCTTC.

V gene TRBV10-3 combines with J gene TRBJ2-5; D might be TRBD2 (6 bases). From germline, CDR1 is ENHRY and CDR2 SYGVKD. The CDR3 has 12 amino acids. The V end was cut by 8 bases, the J end by 2 bases, with 9 bases between. The CDR3 nucleotides are TGTGCCATCCGGGGAGGACAAGAGACCCAGTACTTC. It encodes CAIRGGQETQYF.

The V gene is TRBV5-6, the J gene TRBJ2-2; D may be TRBD1 (6 bases). V was trimmed by 1 base and J by 1 base, leaving 14 bases between them. This CDR3 is built from 17 residues. The V gene's germline CDR1 is SGHDT and CDR2 YYEEEE. CDR3 region: CASSLLLGALNTGELFF. The DNA for the CDR3 is TGTGCCAGCAGCTTGTTGCTGGGGGCGCTGAACACCGGGGAGCTGTTTTTT.

The CDR3: CASSFGRGNEKLFF. The CDR3 DNA reads TGTGCCAGCAGCTTTGGTAGGGGTAATGAAAAACTGTTTTTT. This chain joins TRBV7-9 and TRBJ1-4, with a tentative D call TRBD1 (5 bases). Trimming took 3 bases from V and 4 from J, leaving 9 bases between them. This CDR3 comprises 14 residues. Germline V gives CDR1 SEHNR, CDR2 FQNEAQ (reference sequence).

This clone came up a few times. This rearrangement joins TRBV6-5 to TRBJ1-2; D not resolved. This CDR3 has 12 amino acids. In germline, CDR1 is MNHEY, CDR2 SVGAGI. V lost 8 bases, J lost 1 base, and 8 bases lay in between. CDR3 nucleotide sequence: TGTGCCAGCGCACCAAGTAACTATGGCTACACCTTC. It yields the protein CASAPSNYGYTF.

This clone was detected only a few times. The CDR3 DNA reads as TGTGCCAGCAGGAGGGACATGAACACTGAAGCTTTCTTT. This translates into CASRRDMNTEAFF. The chain combines TRBV12-3 or TRBV12-4 with TRBJ1-1, with a weak D call TRBD1 (6 bases). Trimming took off 6 bases at V and 0 bases at J, with 8 bases between the two ends. The length of the CDR3 is 13 residues.

The rearrangement links TRBV3-1 (or the pseudogene TRBV3-2) to TRBJ1-1; D is unclear. The CDR3 covers 15 residues. Germline V gene sequence: CDR1 LGHDT, CDR2 YNNKEL (reference sequence). Trimming removed 0 bases from V and 1 base from J, with 9 bases in between. CDR3 bases: TGTGCCAGCAGCCAAGACTACACGACGAACACTGAAGCTTTCTTT. It codes for CASSQDYTTNTEAFF.

This chain links TRBV5-1 with TRBJ2-5; D is unresolved. The ends were cut back, 0 bases at V and 2 bases at J, with 8 bases in the middle. The CDR3 is made up of 14 amino acids. Germline V gene lookup returns CDR1 SGHRS and CDR2 YFSETQ. CDR3 coding DNA: TGCGCCAGCAGCTTGGGACTCCAGCAAGAGACCCAGTACTTC. Amino acid sequence: CASSLGLQQETQYF.

The V gene is TRBV20-1, the J gene TRBJ2-7; D possibly corresponds to TRBD1 (5 bases). In germline, CDR1 is DFQATT, CDR2 SNEGSKA (reference sequence). The CDR3 has 12 residues. Trimming took off 3 bases at V and 5 bases at J, with 11 bases between the two ends. The CDR3 protein is CSASRQGHEQYF. DNA of the CDR3: TGCAGTGCTAGTCGTCAGGGCCACGAGCAGTACTTC.

V gene TRBV5-1 combines with J gene TRBJ2-1; 7 bases are a match to TRBD1. After removal of 5 bases from V and 3 bases from J, the junction contained 14 bases not matched to a gene. This CDR3 is 17 amino acids long. The germline CDR1 and CDR2 sequences are SGHRS and YFSETQ. CDR3 in DNA: TGCGCCAGCAGTAAGAACGCTGCAGGGGGTTACTACAATGAGCAGTTCTTC. Encoded protein: CASSKNAAGGYYNEQFF.

V is TRBV7-9 and J is TRBJ1-2, with D perhaps TRBD1 (6 bases). V was pared by 0 bases and J by 8 bases, with 16 bases between. The CDR3 is made up of 15 amino acids. The germline gives CDR1 SEHNR, CDR2 FQNEAQ (reference sequence). The CDR3 DNA reads TGTGCCAGCAGCTTAGCGGGCAGGGGAGGGTACGGCTACACCTTC. Residues: CASSLAGRGGYGYTF.

This clone was counted a single time. The gene calls are TRBV11-3 and TRBJ2-1, with 8 bases fitting TRBD1. With 5 bases clipped from V and 5 bases from J, the junction kept 14 bases outside the gene matches. The CDR3 consists of 17 residues. Germline loops: CDR1 SGHNT, CDR2 YENEEA. Here the CDR3 reads CASSQPIGRGLNNEQFF. The CDR3 nucleotides are TGTGCCAGCAGCCAGCCCATTGGCAGGGGGCTGAACAATGAGCAGTTCTTC. Combining the CDR3 with reference TRBV11-3 and TRBJ2-1 gives the whole variable domain EAGVVQSPRYKIIEKKQPVAFWCNPISGHNTLYWYLQNLGQGPELLIRYENEEAVDDSQLPKDRFSAERLKGVDSTLKIQPAELGDSAVYLCASSQPIGRGLNNEQFFGPGTRLTVL.

This sequence joins TRBV10-3 and TRBJ1-2, with D unresolved. This CDR3 has 12 residues. Per germline, CDR1 ENHRY and CDR2 SYGVKD. V was cut by 4 bases and J by 0 bases, with 3 bases left in between. The CDR3 DNA sequence: TGTGCCATCAGTGGGCCTAACTATGGCTACACCTTC. Translating it yields CAISGPNYGYTF.

V usage is TRBV6-6 and J usage is TRBJ1-1; maybe TRBD1 (5 bases). Germline V lookup: CDR1 MNHNY, CDR2 SVGAGI (reference sequence). With 10 bases removed from V and 5 bases from J, the gap between germline ends came to 11 bases. The CDR3 length is 11 residues. CDR3 sequence reads: CATRARTEAFF. The CDR3, as DNA: TGTGCCACCAGGGCGCGAACTGAAGCTTTCTTT.

V usage is TRBV7-2 and J usage is TRBJ2-5; no firm D call. The CDR3 sequence is 13 residues long. Trimming removed 2 bases at V and 2 bases at J, with 6 bases between. Germline V lookup: CDR1 SGHTA, CDR2 FQGNSA. CDR3 in DNA: TGTGCCAGCAGCTTACGTCTACAAGAGACCCAGTACTTC. Translation gives CASSLRLQETQYF.

The chain employs TRBV29-1 and TRBJ1-4; D perhaps matches TRBD1 (6 bases). V shed 7 bases and J shed 7 bases, with 13 bases lying between them. Per germline, CDR1 SQVTM and CDR2 ANQGSEA. This CDR3 has 12 amino acids. The CDR3 bases are TGCAGCGCTCGGACAGAGGCTGAAAAACTGTTTTTT. Protein sequence: CSARTEAEKLFF.

The gene calls are TRBV27 and TRBJ1-2; TRBD1 aligns across 7 bases. Per the germline V gene, CDR1 is MNHEY and CDR2 is SMNVEV (reference sequence). J gave up 8 bases and V 8 bases, and 8 bases lay outside the gene matches. This CDR3 is built from 12 residues. In DNA, the CDR3 is TGTGCCAGCGGCCCGCAGGGGGGCGGCTACACCTTC. This sequence encodes CASGPQGGGYTF.

The J gene is TRBJ2-6, the V gene TRBV7-7; 9 nucleotides agree with TRBD2. CDR3 length: 13 residues. Germline V gives CDR1 SSHAT, CDR2 FNYEAQ (reference sequence). Written as DNA, the CDR3 is TGTGCTAGCGGGGGATCAGGGGCCAACGTCCTGACTTTC. Protein: CASGGSGANVLTF.

This chain connects TRBV4-3 to TRBJ2-3, with 10 bases aligning to TRBD2. CDR1 is LGHNA, CDR2 YSLEER, per germline. The CDR3 runs 16 residues. V trimming: 4 bases; J trimming: 5 bases; junction bases outside the gene matches: 9. CDR3 coding DNA: TGCGCCAGCAGCCTACTCAGCGGGAGGGCCGGAGATACGCAGTATTTT. It specifies CASSLLSGRAGDTQYF.

CDR3 DNA sequence: TGTGCCAGCTCCCAACAGGACAGGGAGGTTGCTTTCTTT. Encoded protein: CASSQQDREVAFF. The chain employs TRBV18 and TRBJ1-1, with 8 bases aligning to TRBD1. Losses at the gene ends were 6 bases for V and 11 bases for J; bases not matched to a gene: 11. Germline CDR1 and CDR2: KGHSH and LQKENI. The CDR3 runs to 13 residues.

V and J are TRBV11-3 and TRBJ1-1; D gene ambiguous. V shed 6 bases and J shed 8 bases, with 16 bases lying between them. CDR1 and CDR2 from the germline V gene are SGHNT and YENEEA. The CDR3 covers 13 residues. Here the CDR3 DNA reads TGTGCCAGCAGAAAAACCCGGCAGGAGGAAGCTTTCTTT. Its protein is CASRKTRQEEAFF.

The chain employs TRBV2 and TRBJ1-2, with D possibly TRBD1 on 5 matching bases. This CDR3 spans 12 amino acids. V was pared by 6 bases and J by 4 bases, with 9 bases between. Germline assignment: CDR1 SNHLY and CDR2 FYNNEI. DNA for the CDR3: TGTGCCAGCAGAGAAACAGGCTATGGCTACACCTTC. Translated, it gives CASRETGYGYTF.

This clone turned up a few times. This rearrangement joins TRBV4-3 to TRBJ2-1; D might be TRBD2 (6 bases). The germline V gene has CDR1 LGHNA and CDR2 YSLEER. This CDR3 is built from 17 residues. The V and J ends lost 0 bases and 6 bases respectively, with 18 bases between them. CDR3 coding DNA: TGCGCCAGCAGCCAAGATCTAACGGGAGTGGTCTTCAATGAGCAGTTCTTC. Amino acid sequence: CASSQDLTGVVFNEQFF.

The chain recombines TRBV12-3 or TRBV12-4 with TRBJ2-7, with TRBD2 as a possible D gene (6 bases). CDR3 length equals 13 residues. With 6 bases removed from V and 3 bases from J, the gap between germline ends came to 12 bases. CDR3 sequence reads: CASSLGLNYEQYF. CDR3 in DNA: TGTGCCAGCAGCCTGGGACTCAACTACGAGCAGTACTTC.